This T cell receptor beta chain was documented in a study of T cell repertoires in cytomegalovirus infection. At the level of the study: Public signatures in TCR beta pointed to CMV infection and matching HLA type. Study results and limitations: It was HLA-C-restricted CMV-specific TCR beta clonotypes that dominated the response ex vivo.

V trimming: 1 base; J trimming: 2 bases; junction bases outside the gene matches: 2. CDR3 size: 15 residues. Per the germline V gene, CDR1 is SGHRS and CDR2 is YFSETQ. A note on this clonotype: Antigen unknown.

TCRdb ran MiXCR on the reads and lists one entry per CDR3 protein. This table has hundreds of thousands of distinct CDR3 sequences, less than 40% appearing once. This clonotype was sampled from a human donor in good health (CMV status not recorded). Some clones in this sample may be carry-over from other donors' samples. The sequencing used cultured CD8+ T cells from PBMCs, collected from culture after CMV antigen stimulation. The chain has TRBV5-1 and TRBJ2-1, with 8 bases lining up with TRBD2. Here the CDR3 reads CASSLPGGPYNEQFF. CDR3 sequence (DNA): TGCGCCAGCAGCTTGCCGGGGGGGCCCTACAATGAGCAGTTCTTC.